The rows below give T cell receptor beta chains drawn from one sample of a study of tumor-infiltrating lymphocytes in primary liver carcinoma. TCRdb fed the multiplex PCR reads into MiXCR, producing one record per CDR3 protein. Here the sample spans approximately 340,000 distinct CDR3 sequences, 65% being singletons. The sequencing input was peripheral blood. Receptor source: a man aged 40-55 years with primary liver carcinoma and hepatitis B virus infection. Both conserved end residues are part of each CDR3. The D gene is left open where the match is weak. For some rows the clone size is stated as once, few or many, or as a class when expanded; others skip it.

D gene | J gene | CDR3 length | clone size | V gene | CDR3 DNA | CDR3 protein
- | TRBJ2-7 | 13 | many | TRBV29-1 | TGCAGCGTTGAAGATTGGGTTTCCTACGAGCAGTACTTC | CSVEDWVSYEQYF
- | TRBJ1-2 | 13 | - | TRBV11-3 | TGTGTCGGCAGCCGCTGGGGAAACTATGGCTACACCTTC | CVGSRWGNYGYTF
TRBD2 | TRBJ2-5 | 15 | - | TRBV11-2 | TGTGTCAGCAGCTTAGGACTAGCGGGAGGGGAGACCCAGTACTTC | CVSSLGLAGGETQYF
- | TRBJ2-2 | 12 | few | TRBV28 | TGTGCCAACAGTTCCCGTACCGGGGAGCTGTTTTTT | CANSSRTGELFF
- | TRBJ2-1 | 14 | - | TRBV11-2 | TGTGCCAGCAGCCTAGGGAAGAAGTTAAATGAGCAGCTCTTC | CASSLGKKLNEQLF
- | TRBJ2-1 | 12 | many | TRBV29-1 | TGCGGGGTTCAAAGCTCCTACAATGAGCAGTTCTTC | CGVQSSYNEQFF
- | TRBJ2-6 | 14 | - | TRBV19 | TGTGCCAGTAGTATCGCCTCTGGGGCCAACGTCCTGACTTTC | CASSIASGANVLTF
- | TRBJ1-1 | 17 | - | TRBV4-1 | TGCGCCAGCAGCCAAGAGAATGGGAGGTTGGCGAACACTGAAGCTTTCTTT | CASSQENGRLANTEAFF
TRBD2 | TRBJ2-1 | 17 | once | TRBV20-1 | TGCAGTGCTAGAGATCCCGGGACTAGCGGGAGGGATAATGAGCAGTTCTTC | CSARDPGTSGRDNEQFF
TRBD1 | TRBJ2-7 | 16 | - | TRBV11-2 | TGTGCCAACAGCTTAGGGACAGGGGGATTCGGTTACGAGCAATACTTC | CANSLGTGGFGYEQYF
- | TRBJ2-1 | 15 | few | TRBV6-2/TRBV6-3 | TGTGCCAGCAGTCACTACCGGGACACCGACAATGAGCAGTTCTTC | CASSHYRDTDNEQFF
- | TRBJ2-1 | 14 | - | TRBV28 | TGTGCCAGCACCCTTAATACAGGACTCAATGAGCAGTTCTTC | CASTLNTGLNEQFF
- | TRBJ1-4 | 14 | - | TRBV11-2 | TGTGCCAGCAGCTTAGCGGGTCTTTCGGAAAAACTGTTTTTT | CASSLAGLSEKLFF
- | TRBJ1-6 | 14 | - | TRBV5-6 | TGTGCCAGCATCCGGGAAGGCACTAATTCACCCCTCCACTTT | CASIREGTNSPLHF
- | TRBJ1-2 | 12 | once | TRBV29-1 | TGCTTCGTCCTCCAGGGGAACTATGGCTACACCTTC | CFVLQGNYGYTF
- | TRBJ2-3 | 17 | once | TRBV29-1 | TGCAGCGTCGCGACTACCGGGAGAATGGGTATCACAGATACGCAGTATTTT | CSVATTGRMGITDTQYF
TRBD2 | TRBJ2-1 | 15 | - | TRBV11-2 | TGTGCTAACAGCTTCGGAACGGGAGGGCCGAATGAGCAGTTCTTC | CANSFGTGGPNEQFF
TRBD2 | TRBJ2-3 | 15 | many | TRBV4-2 | TGTGCCAGCAGCCAAGCTAGCGGGAGCACAGATACGCAGTATTTT | CASSQASGSTDTQYF
- | TRBJ1-1 | 15 | - | TRBV28 | TGTGCCGGCAGTTTAACATGGCAATGGGGCACTGAAGCTTTCTTT | CAGSLTWQWGTEAFF
- | TRBJ1-1 | 11 | - | TRBV6-2/TRBV6-3 | TGTGCCAGCACGGGAGGGACTGAAGCTTTCTTT | CASTGGTEAFF
- | TRBJ1-6 | 14 | - | TRBV6-6 | TGTGCCAGCAGTGGGACGGGTTTAAGTTCACCCCTCCACTTT | CASSGTGLSSPLHF
TRBD2 | TRBJ2-4 | 12 | once | TRBV6-1 | TGTACCAGCGGGGAAACCGGGACCGACAAGTACTTC | CTSGETGTDKYF
- | TRBJ1-4 | 13 | once | TRBV5-1 | TGCACCAGCAGCTCGGGACCCAATGAAAAACTGTTTTTT | CTSSSGPNEKLFF
- | TRBJ2-5 | 13 | - | TRBV6-2/TRBV6-3 | TGTGCCAGCAGTTGGGGGAGTGGAGAGACCCAGTACTTC | CASSWGSGETQYF
TRBD2 | TRBJ2-7 | 17 | - | TRBV5-6 | TGTGCCAGCAGCTTGGGGCGGACTAGCAGGGGTTACTACGAGCAGTACTTC | CASSLGRTSRGYYEQYF
- | TRBJ2-7 | 14 | few | TRBV5-1 | TGCGCCAGCAGCTTGGAGCCAGGTGGTCACGAGCAGTACTTC | CASSLEPGGHEQYF
- | TRBJ1-1 | 17 | - | TRBV11-2 | TGTACCAGCAGCTTAGATGGACTCGGGGCCTCGAACACTGAGGCTTTCTTT | CTSSLDGLGASNTEAFF
- | TRBJ2-4 | 16 | - | TRBV4-1 | TGCGCCAGCAGCCAAGATCATGGTGGGGCACAAAACATTCAGTACTTC | CASSQDHGGAQNIQYF
TRBD2 | TRBJ2-3 | 16 | - | TRBV12-3/TRBV12-4 | TGTGCCAGCAGTTTAGGTAGCGGGGGTAGCACAGATACGCAGTATTTT | CASSLGSGGSTDTQYF
- | TRBJ1-2 | 18 | many | TRBV11-2 | TGTGCCAGCAGCTTAGGCACATTAATAGGGGCGTCCAACTATGGCTACACCTTC | CASSLGTLIGASNYGYTF
- | TRBJ2-6 | 18 | - | TRBV5-4 | TGTGCCAGCAGCTTGGGGCAGGGATCTTCCTCTGGGGCCAACGTCTCGACTTTC | CASSLGQGSSSGANVSTF
- | TRBJ2-7 | 12 | once | TRBV29-1 | TGCAGCGTACGACGACAGACAGACGAGAAGTACTTC | CSVRRQTDEKYF
TRBD1 | TRBJ2-7 | 14 | few | TRBV5-6 | TGTGCCAGCAGCTTAGTGACAGGGGTCTATGAGCAGTACTTC | CASSLVTGVYEQYF
- | TRBJ1-3 | 13 | many | TRBV10-3 | TGTGCCGTCTTAGGGTCCCTTCGGGACACCATATATTTT | CAVLGSLRDTIYF
- | TRBJ1-2 | 13 | few | TRBV6-2/TRBV6-3 | TGTGCCAGCAGTTACACGGGAGAATATGGCTACACCTTC | CASSYTGEYGYTF
TRBD2 | TRBJ2-5 | 15 | few | TRBV7-3 | TGTGCCAGCAGCTTAAACGGGGGGGTCGGGGAGACCCAGTACTTC | CASSLNGGVGETQYF
- | TRBJ2-3 | 14 | - | TRBV6-5 | TGTGTCAGCAGTTTAGGGACCTCGAGGGATACGCAGTATTTT | CVSSLGTSRDTQYF
TRBD2 | TRBJ2-1 | 15 | many | TRBV4-3 | TGCGCCAGCAGCCAAGTGCCTAGCGGGAGGAATGAGCAGTTCTTC | CASSQVPSGRNEQFF
- | TRBJ1-2 | 14 | - | TRBV7-9 | TGTGCCAGCAGCGCTGGAGGGGGAAACTATGGCTACACCTTC | CASSAGGGNYGYTF
TRBD2 | TRBJ2-1 | 16 | many | TRBV4-2 | TGTGCCAGCAGCCAAGAAACGGCGGGAGGGCCAAGTGAGCAGTTCTTC | CASSQETAGGPSEQFF
TRBD2 | TRBJ2-1 | 15 | - | TRBV6-6 | TGTGCCAGCAGTTACCTAGCGGGAGTATCTGATGAGCAGCTCTTC | CASSYLAGVSDEQLF
TRBD1 | TRBJ1-2 | 15 | once | TRBV11-2 | TGTGCCAGCAGCTTAGCACTGACAGGGACCTATGGCTACACCTTC | CASSLALTGTYGYTF
- | TRBJ1-2 | 12 | - | TRBV11-1 | TGTGCCAGTAGCTTACTAGGGGACGGCTACATCTTC | CASSLLGDGYIF
- | TRBJ1-2 | 13 | once | TRBV11-2 | TGTACCAGCGGCCCCCGACAAGACTATGGCTACAGCTTC | CTSGPRQDYGYSF
- | TRBJ2-7 | 13 | many | TRBV11-2 | TGTGCCAGCAGCCGCGGGTGGCGGGTAGAGCAGTACTTC | CASSRGWRVEQYF
- | TRBJ1-1 | 13 | - | TRBV5-1 | TGCGCCAGCAGCCGCGACAGGTACACTGAAGCTTTCTTT | CASSRDRYTEAFF
TRBD1 | TRBJ1-1 | 15 | - | TRBV6-5 | TGTGCCAGCAGTTACTCCCGGACAGGGTCGACTGAAGCTTTCTTT | CASSYSRTGSTEAFF
- | TRBJ2-1 | 11 | - | TRBV7-9 | TGTGCCAGCAGCTTAGGACATCTCACGTTCTTC | CASSLGHLTFF
- | TRBJ2-1 | 18 | - | TRBV5-5 | TGTGCCAGCAGGAGAGCCCACCGGGATAGGGTGATTGAGGATGAGCAGTTCTTC | CASRRAHRDRVIEDEQFF
- | TRBJ2-3 | 16 | - | TRBV14 | TGTGCCAGCAGCCCGGGCCCTCTACTTTTCACAGATACGCAGTATTTT | CASSPGPLLFTDTQYF
- | TRBJ2-2 | 18 | few | TRBV4-1 | TGCGCCAGCAGCCAAGATCCAAGGGGGACCGCGAACACCGGGGAGCTGTTTTTT | CASSQDPRGTANTGELFF